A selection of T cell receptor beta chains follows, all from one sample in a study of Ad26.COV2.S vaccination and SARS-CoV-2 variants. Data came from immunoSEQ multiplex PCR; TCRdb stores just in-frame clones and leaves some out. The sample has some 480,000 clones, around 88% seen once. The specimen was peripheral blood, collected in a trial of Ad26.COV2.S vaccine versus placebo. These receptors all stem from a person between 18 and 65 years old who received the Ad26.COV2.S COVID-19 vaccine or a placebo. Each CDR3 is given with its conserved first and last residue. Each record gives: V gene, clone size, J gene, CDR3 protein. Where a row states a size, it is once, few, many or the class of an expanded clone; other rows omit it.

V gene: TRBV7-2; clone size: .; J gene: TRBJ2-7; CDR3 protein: CASSLAVTRGEQYF
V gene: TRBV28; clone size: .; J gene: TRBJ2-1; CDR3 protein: CASSQPGQSLNEQFF
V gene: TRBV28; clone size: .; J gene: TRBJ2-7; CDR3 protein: CASMAAGGGEQYF
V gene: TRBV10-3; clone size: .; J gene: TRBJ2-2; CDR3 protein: CATGLAGTNTGELFF
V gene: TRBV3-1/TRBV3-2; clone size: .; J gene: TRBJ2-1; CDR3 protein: CASSQDGSTYNEQFF
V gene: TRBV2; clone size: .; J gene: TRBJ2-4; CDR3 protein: CASRRGEVNIQYF
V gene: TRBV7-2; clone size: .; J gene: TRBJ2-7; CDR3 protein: CASSLERRWEIPYEQYF
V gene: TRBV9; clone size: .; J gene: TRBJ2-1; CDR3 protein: CASSVGASGNEQFF
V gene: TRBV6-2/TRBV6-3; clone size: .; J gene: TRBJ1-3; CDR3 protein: CASSLSGNTIYF
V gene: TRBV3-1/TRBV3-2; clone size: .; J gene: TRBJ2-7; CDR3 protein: CASSQFPYEQYF
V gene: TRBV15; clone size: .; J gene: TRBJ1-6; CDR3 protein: CATSRDRVGNYNSPLHF
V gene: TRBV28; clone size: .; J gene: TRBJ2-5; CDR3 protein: CASSSPGLAAETQYF
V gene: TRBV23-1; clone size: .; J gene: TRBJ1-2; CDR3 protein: CASSQSLSKGYGYTF
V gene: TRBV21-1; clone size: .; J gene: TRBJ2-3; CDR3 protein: CARLRTPAGDTDTQYF
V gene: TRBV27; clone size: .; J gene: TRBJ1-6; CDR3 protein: CASNPAGTIYNSPLHF
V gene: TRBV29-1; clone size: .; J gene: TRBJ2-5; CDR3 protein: CSVDKGTSGRANSAAQYF
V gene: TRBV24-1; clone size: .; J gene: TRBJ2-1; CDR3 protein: CATSDTKSGRAIDEQFF
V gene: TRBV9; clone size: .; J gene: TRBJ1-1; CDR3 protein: CASSPRIGQKAFF
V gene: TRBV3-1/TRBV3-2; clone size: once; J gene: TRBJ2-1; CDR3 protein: CASSPQIRLAGESYNEQFF
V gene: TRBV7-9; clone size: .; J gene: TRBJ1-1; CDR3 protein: CASSLTDTAGAFF
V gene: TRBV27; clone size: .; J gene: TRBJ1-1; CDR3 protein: CASSDQGFTEAFF
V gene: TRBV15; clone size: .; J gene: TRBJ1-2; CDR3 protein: CATSRDYTQGNYGYTF
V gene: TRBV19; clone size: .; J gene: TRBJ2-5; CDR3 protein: CASKQGGETQYF
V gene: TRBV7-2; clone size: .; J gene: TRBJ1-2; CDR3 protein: CASSLRPGQHGYTF
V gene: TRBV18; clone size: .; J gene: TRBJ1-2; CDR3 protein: CASSPPGYYGYTF
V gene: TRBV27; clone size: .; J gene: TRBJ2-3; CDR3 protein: CASSLTSSDTQYF
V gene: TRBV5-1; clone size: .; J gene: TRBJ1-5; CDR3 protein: CASSRTGDGNQPQHF
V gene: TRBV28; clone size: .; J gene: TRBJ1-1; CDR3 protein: CASSGGGNTEAFF